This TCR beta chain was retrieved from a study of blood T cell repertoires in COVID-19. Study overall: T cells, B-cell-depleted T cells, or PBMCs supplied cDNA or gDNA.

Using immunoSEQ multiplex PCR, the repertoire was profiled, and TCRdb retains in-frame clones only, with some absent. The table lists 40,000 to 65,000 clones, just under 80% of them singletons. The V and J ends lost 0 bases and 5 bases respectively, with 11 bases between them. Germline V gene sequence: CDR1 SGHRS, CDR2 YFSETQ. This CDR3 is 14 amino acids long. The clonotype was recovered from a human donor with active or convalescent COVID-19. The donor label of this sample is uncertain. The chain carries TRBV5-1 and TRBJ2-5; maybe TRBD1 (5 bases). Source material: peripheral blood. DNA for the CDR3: TGCGCCAGCAGCTTGGGGGGCCCGGTGGAGACCCAGTACTTC. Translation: CASSLGGPVETQYF. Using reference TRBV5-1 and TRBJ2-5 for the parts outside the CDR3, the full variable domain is KAGVTQTPRYLIKTRGQQVTLSCSPISGHRSVSWYQQTPGQGLQFLFEYFSETQRNKGNFPGRFSGRQFSNSRSEMNVSTLELGDSALYLCASSLGGPVETQYFGPGTRLLVL.